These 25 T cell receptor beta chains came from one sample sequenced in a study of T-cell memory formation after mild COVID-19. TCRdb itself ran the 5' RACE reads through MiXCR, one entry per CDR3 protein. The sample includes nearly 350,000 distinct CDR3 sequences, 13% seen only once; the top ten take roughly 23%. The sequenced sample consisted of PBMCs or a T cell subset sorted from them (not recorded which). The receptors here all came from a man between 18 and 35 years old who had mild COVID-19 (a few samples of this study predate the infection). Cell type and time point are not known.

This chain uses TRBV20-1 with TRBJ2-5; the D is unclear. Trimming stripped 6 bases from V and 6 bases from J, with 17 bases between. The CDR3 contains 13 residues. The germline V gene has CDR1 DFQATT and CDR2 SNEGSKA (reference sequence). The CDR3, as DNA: TGCAGTGCCCAGGACCGAGCTGAAAAGACCCAGTACTTC. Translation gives CSAQDRAEKTQYF.

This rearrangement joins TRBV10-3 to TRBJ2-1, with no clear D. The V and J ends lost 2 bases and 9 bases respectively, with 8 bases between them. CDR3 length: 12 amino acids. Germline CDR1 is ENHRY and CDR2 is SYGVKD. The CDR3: CAISEPDGEQFF. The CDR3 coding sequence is TGTGCCATCAGTGAGCCTGACGGTGAGCAGTTCTTC.

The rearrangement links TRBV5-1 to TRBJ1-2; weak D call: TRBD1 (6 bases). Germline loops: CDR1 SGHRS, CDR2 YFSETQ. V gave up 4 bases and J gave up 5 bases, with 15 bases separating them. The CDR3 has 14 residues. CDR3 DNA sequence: TGCGCCAGCAGCCCCGCGACAGGTGGTTATGGCTACACCTTC. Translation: CASSPATGGYGYTF. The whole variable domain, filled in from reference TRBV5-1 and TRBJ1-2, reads KAGVTQTPRYLIKTRGQQVTLSCSPISGHRSVSWYQQTPGQGLQFLFEYFSETQRNKGNFPGRFSGRQFSNSRSEMNVSTLELGDSALYLCASSPATGGYGYTFGSGTRLTVV.

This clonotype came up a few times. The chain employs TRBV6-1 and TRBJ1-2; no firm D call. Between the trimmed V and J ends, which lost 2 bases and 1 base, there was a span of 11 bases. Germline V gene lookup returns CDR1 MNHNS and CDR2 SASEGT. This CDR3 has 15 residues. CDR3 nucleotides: TGTGCCAGCAGTGAACATTTCAAGATTAACTATGGCTACACCTTC. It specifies CASSEHFKINYGYTF.

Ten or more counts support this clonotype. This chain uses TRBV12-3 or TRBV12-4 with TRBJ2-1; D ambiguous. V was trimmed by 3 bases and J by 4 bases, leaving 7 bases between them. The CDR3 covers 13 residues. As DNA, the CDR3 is TGTGCCAGCAGTTTTTCGGTTTACAATGAGCAGTTCTTC. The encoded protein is CASSFSVYNEQFF.

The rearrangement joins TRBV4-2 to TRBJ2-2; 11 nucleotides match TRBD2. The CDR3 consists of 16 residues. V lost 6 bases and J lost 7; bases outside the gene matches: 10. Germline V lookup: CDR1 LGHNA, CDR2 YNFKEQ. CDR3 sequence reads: CASSNSGGAHYGELFF. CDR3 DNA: TGTGCCAGCAGTAATAGCGGGGGGGCTCACTACGGGGAGCTGTTTTTT.

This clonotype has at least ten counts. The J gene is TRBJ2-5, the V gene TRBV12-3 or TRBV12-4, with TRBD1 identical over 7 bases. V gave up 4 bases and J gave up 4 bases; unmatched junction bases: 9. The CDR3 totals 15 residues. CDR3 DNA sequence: TGTGCCAGCAGTTACCGGACAGGCTCAGCAGAGACCCAGTACTTC. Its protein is CASSYRTGSAETQYF.

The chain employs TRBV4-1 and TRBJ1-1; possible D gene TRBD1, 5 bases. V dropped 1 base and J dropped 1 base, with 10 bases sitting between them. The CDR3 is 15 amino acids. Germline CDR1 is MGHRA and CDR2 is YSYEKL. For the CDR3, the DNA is TGCGCCAGCAGCCAAGCGGTCGGGACGAACACTGAAGCTTTCTTT. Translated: CASSQAVGTNTEAFF.

The CDR3 DNA reads TGCGCCAGCAGCTTGAGGGGGCGAATGGACACTGAAGCTTTCTTT. Translating gives CASSLRGRMDTEAFF. The genes are TRBV5-1 and TRBJ1-1; 7 nucleotides match TRBD1. J lost 3 bases, V lost 1 base, and 6 bases had no gene match. Germline CDR1 SGHRS, CDR2 YFSETQ. The CDR3 length is 15 residues.

In DNA, the CDR3 is TGTGCCAGTAGTACCCCCCAGGAGGATGGCTACACCTTC. Translating gives CASSTPQEDGYTF. The V and J genes are TRBV19 and TRBJ1-2; D remains ambiguous. V lost 4 bases, J lost 6 bases, and 12 bases lay in between. The CDR3 runs 13 residues. Germline CDR1 is LNHDA and CDR2 is SQIVND (reference sequence).

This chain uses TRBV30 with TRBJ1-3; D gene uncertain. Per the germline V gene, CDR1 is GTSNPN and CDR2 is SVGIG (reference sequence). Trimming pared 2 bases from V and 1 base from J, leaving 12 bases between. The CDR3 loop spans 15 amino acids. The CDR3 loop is CAWSKIRVSGNTIYF. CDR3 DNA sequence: TGTGCCTGGAGTAAAATACGGGTTTCTGGAAACACCATATATTTT. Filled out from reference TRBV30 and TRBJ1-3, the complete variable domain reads SQTIHQWPATLVQPVGSPLSLECTVEGTSNPNLYWYRQAAGRGLQLLFYSVGIGQISSEVPQNLSASRPQDRQFILSSKKLLLSDSGFYLCAWSKIRVSGNTIYFGEGSWLTVV.

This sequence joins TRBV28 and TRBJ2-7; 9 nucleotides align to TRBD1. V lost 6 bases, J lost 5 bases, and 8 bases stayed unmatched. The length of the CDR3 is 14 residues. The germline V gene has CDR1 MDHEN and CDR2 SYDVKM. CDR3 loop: CASSPGQGGDEQYF. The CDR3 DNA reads TGTGCCAGCAGCCCGGGACAGGGAGGCGACGAGCAGTACTTC.

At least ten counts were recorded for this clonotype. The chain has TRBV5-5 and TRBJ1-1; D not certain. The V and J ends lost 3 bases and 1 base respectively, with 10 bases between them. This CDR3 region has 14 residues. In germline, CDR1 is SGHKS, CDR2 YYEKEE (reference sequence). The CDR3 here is CASSSRPGNTEAFF. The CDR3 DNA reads TGTGCCAGCAGCTCCCGCCCCGGGAACACTGAAGCTTTCTTT.

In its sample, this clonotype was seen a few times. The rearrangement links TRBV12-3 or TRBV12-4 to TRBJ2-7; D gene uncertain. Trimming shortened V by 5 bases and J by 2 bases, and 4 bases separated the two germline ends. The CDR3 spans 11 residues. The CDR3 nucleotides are TGTGCCAGCAGTCTTCCCTACGAGCAGTACTTC. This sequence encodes CASSLPYEQYF.

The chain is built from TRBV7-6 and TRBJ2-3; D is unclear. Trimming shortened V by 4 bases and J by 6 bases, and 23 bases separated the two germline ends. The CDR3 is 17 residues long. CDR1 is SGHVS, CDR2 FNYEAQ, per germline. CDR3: CASSSPPDEALYDTQYF. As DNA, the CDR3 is TGTGCCAGCAGCTCCCCACCGGACGAAGCGCTCTACGATACGCAGTATTTT.

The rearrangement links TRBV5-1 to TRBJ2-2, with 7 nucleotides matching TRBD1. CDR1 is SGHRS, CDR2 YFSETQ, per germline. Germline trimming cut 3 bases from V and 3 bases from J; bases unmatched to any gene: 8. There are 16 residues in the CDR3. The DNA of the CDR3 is TGCGCCAGCAGCTGGCCGACAGGGAGTTACACCGGGGAGCTGTTTTTT. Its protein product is CASSWPTGSYTGELFF.

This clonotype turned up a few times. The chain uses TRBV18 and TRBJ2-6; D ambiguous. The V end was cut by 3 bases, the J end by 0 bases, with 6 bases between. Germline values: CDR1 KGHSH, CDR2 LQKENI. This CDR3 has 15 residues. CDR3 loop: CASSPLISGANVLTF. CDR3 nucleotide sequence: TGTGCCAGCTCACCTTTGATCTCTGGGGCCAACGTCCTGACTTTC.

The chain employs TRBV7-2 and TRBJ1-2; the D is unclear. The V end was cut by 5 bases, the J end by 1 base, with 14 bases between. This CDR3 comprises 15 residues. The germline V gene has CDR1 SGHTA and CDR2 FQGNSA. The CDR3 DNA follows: TGTGCCAGCAGCGAGACGTGGCGGCTTAACTATGGCTACACCTTC. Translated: CASSETWRLNYGYTF.

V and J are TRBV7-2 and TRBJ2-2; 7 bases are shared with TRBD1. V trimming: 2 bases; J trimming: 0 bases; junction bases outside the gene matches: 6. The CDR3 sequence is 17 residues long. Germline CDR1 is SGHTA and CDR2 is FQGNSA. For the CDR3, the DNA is TGTGCCAGCAGCTTACGGGACAGAATAACGAACACCGGGGAGCTGTTTTTT. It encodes CASSLRDRITNTGELFF.

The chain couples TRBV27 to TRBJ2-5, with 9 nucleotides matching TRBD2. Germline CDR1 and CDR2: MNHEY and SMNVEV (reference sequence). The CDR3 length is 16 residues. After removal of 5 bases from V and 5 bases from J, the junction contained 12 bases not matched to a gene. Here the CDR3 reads CASSPLLASGVETQYF. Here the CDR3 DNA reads TGTGCCAGCAGTCCCCTCCTGGCTAGCGGGGTCGAGACCCAGTACTTC.

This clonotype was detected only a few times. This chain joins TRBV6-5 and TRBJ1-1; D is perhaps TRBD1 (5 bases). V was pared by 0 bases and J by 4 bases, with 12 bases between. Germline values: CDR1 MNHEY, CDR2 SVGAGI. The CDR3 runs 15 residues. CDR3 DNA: TGTGCCAGCAGTTACTCCTGGGGGAGGTCCACTGAAGCTTTCTTT. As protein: CASSYSWGRSTEAFF.

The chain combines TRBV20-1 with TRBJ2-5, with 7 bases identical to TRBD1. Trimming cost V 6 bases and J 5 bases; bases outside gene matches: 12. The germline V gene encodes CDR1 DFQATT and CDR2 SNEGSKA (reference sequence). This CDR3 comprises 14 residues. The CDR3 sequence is CSAIFEGGWETQYF. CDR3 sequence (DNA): TGCAGTGCCATATTTGAAGGGGGCTGGGAGACCCAGTACTTC.

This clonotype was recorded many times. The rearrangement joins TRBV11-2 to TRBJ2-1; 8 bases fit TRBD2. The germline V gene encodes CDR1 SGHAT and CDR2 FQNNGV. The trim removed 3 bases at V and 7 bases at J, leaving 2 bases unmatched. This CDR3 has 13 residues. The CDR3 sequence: CASSLGGGNEQFF. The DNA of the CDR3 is TGTGCCAGCAGCTTGGGCGGGGGGAATGAGCAGTTCTTC.

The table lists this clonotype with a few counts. The chain's CDR3 is CATSRDRTSGFYEQYF. The CDR3 DNA is TGTGCCACCAGCAGAGATCGGACTAGCGGGTTCTACGAGCAGTACTTC. This chain connects TRBV15 to TRBJ2-7; 11 positions match TRBD2. Losses at the gene ends were 0 bases for V and 3 bases for J; bases not matched to a gene: 4. This CDR3 region has 16 residues. Germline loops: CDR1 LNHNV, CDR2 YYDKDF (reference sequence).

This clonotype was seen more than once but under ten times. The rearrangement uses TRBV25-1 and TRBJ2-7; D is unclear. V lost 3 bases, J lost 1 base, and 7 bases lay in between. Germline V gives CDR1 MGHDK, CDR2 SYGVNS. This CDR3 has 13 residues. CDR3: CASSEYSSYEQYF. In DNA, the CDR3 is TGTGCCAGCAGTGAGTATTCGTCCTACGAGCAGTACTTC.